These 29 T cell receptor beta chains came from one sample sequenced in a study of T cells in Graves' hyperthyroidism and ophthalmopathy. The investigators amplified TCR beta CDR3 regions from RNA transcripts. When the TCR CDR3 underwent first-round RT-PCR, the HTBI primer set was used. Each CDR3 protein is one row after TCRdb ran MiXCR on the multiplex PCR reads. The sample has roughly 350,000 distinct CDR3 sequences; around 15% are singletons. Sequenced material: blood. Source of these receptors: a woman aged 25-40 years with Graves' ophthalmopathy.

This clonotype was seen repeatedly, ten times or more. The chain joins TRBV7-9 to TRBJ2-3; maybe TRBD1 (6 bases). This CDR3 comprises 15 residues. Germline-derived CDR1 and CDR2 are SEHNR and FQNEAQ (reference sequence). Trimming stripped 5 bases from V and 6 bases from J, with 18 bases between. CDR3 residues: CASSPQPQGSDTQYF. The DNA for the CDR3 is TGTGCCAGCAGCCCACAACCACAGGGCTCGGATACGCAGTATTTT.

This clonotype was observed at least ten times. CDR3 residues: CASSLDGDSTDTQYF. As DNA, the CDR3 is TGTGCCAGCAGCTTGGACGGCGATAGCACAGATACGCAGTATTTT. The chain joins TRBV11-2 to TRBJ2-3, with unresolved D. CDR3 size: 15 residues. Germline CDR1 SGHAT, CDR2 FQNNGV. Trimming removed 3 bases from V and 0 bases from J, with 10 bases in between.

This clonotype has at least ten counts. This chain joins TRBV12-3 or TRBV12-4 and TRBJ1-4; the match to TRBD1 covers 7 bases. V was clipped by 6 bases and J by 5 bases; unmatched bases: 9. This CDR3 is 15 amino acids long. The CDR3: CASSPQGQKNEKLFF. Written as DNA, the CDR3 is TGTGCCAGCAGCCCCCAGGGACAGAAAAATGAAAAACTGTTTTTT.

The sample holds many counts of this clonotype. V usage is TRBV7-3 and J usage is TRBJ2-7; the D gene is possibly TRBD2 (6 bases). Germline assignment: CDR1 SGHTA and CDR2 FQGTGA. The V end was cut by 1 base, the J end by 0 bases, with 10 bases between. CDR3 size: 15 residues. CDR3 DNA sequence: TGTGCCAGCAGCTTAAAGCGGGCCTACTCCTACGAGCAGTACTTC. Encoded protein: CASSLKRAYSYEQYF.

In this sample, this clonotype turned up a few times. The chain couples TRBV6-2 or TRBV6-3 to TRBJ2-1; maybe TRBD2 (5 bases). Trimming cost V 0 bases and J 9 bases, with 15 bases left between them. Germline CDR1 reads MNHEY; CDR2 reads SVGEGT. This CDR3 is built from 15 residues. The CDR3 sequence is CASSYSRLLRGEQFF. CDR3 DNA sequence: TGTGCCAGCAGTTACTCTCGACTATTGCGCGGTGAGCAGTTCTTC.

This clonotype came up a few times. V gene TRBV6-1 combines with J gene TRBJ2-5; possible D gene TRBD2, 7 bases. Germline V gene data show CDR1 as MNHNS and CDR2 as SASEGT. This CDR3 spans 12 amino acids. V shed 8 bases and J shed 4 bases, with 11 bases lying between them. The CDR3: CASGGALETQYF. CDR3 DNA sequence: TGTGCCAGCGGGGGGGCCCTAGAGACCCAGTACTTC.

In the case of this clonotype: Compared with germline, one end of the junction differs, possibly owing to a read error. The gene calls are TRBV2 and TRBJ2-7; no definite D call. The germline V gene encodes CDR1 SNHLY and CDR2 FYNNEI. The CDR3 has 13 residues. Here the CDR3 reads CASSEGLTYEQYF. For the CDR3, the DNA is TGCGCCAGCAGTGAAGGGCTTACCTACGAGCAGTACTTC.

This clonotype was counted ten times or more. The chain couples TRBV12-3 or TRBV12-4 to TRBJ2-1; 9 bases line up with TRBD1. J was trimmed by 7 bases and V by 6 bases; bases with no gene match: 7. This CDR3 spans 14 amino acids. CDR3 in DNA: TGTGCCAGCAGACAGGGGGCATCAAGGAATGAGCAGTTCTTC. Translating it yields CASRQGASRNEQFF.

This clonotype was seen repeatedly, ten times or more. V usage is TRBV6-1 and J usage is TRBJ2-7; 10 nucleotides line up with TRBD1. The junction had 7 bases not matched to a gene; V was cut back by 3 bases and J by 2 bases. The V gene's germline CDR1 is MNHNS and CDR2 SASEGT. The CDR3 has 16 residues. The CDR3 DNA follows: TGTGCCAGCAGTGAGATTGTGACAGGGGGCGCCTACGAGCAGTACTTC. Translated, it gives CASSEIVTGGAYEQYF.

The chain combines TRBV19 with TRBJ1-2, with unresolved D. Trimming shortened V by 3 bases and J by 4 bases, and 15 bases separated the two germline ends. This CDR3 has 15 amino acids. Germline CDR1 and CDR2: LNHDA and SQIVND (reference sequence). DNA for the CDR3: TGTGCCAGTAGTATCTACGGGGAATTGGTCTATGGCTACACCTTC. It encodes CASSIYGELVYGYTF. Based on the CDR3 plus reference TRBV19 and TRBJ1-2, the full variable domain is DGGITQSPKYLFRKEGQNVTLSCEQNLNHDAMYWYRQDPGQGLRLIYYSQIVNDFQKGDIAEGYSVSREKKESFPLTVTSAQKNPTAFYLCASSIYGELVYGYTFGSGTRLTVV.

Turning to this clonotype: This may come from a read error, since a much larger clone is one base off. The final CDR3 position lacks the conserved phenylalanine or tryptophan, pointing to a likely read error. V is TRBV6-1 and J is TRBJ1-2; D is perhaps TRBD1 (5 bases). Trimming stripped 7 bases from V and 3 bases from J, with 15 bases between. The CDR3 loop spans 14 amino acids. CDR1 and CDR2 from the germline V gene are MNHNS and SASEGT. The CDR3 loop reads CASTQGISDYGYTL. The CDR3 DNA reads as TGTGCCAGCACCCAGGGTATTTCGGACTATGGCTACACCCTC.

Notes on this clonotype: This may stem from a read error, because a much larger clone lies one nucleotide away. V is TRBV6-2 or TRBV6-3 and J is TRBJ2-3; D assignment may be TRBD1 or TRBD2 (6 bases each). Trimming left V 10 bases short and J 1 base short, with 21 bases between. The germline gives CDR1 MNHEY, CDR2 SVGEGT. The CDR3 has 16 amino acids. In DNA form, the CDR3 reads TGTGCCACCTCCTCAGGGGTCGGCGGGGGCACAGATACGCAGTATTTT. Protein sequence: CATSSGVGGGTDTQYF.

This clonotype was found many times. The chain recombines TRBV15 with TRBJ2-1; D is possibly TRBD2 (6 bases). V was clipped by 5 bases and J by 9 bases, with 14 bases between them. CDR3 length: 13 residues. Germline V lookup: CDR1 LNHNV, CDR2 YYDKDF (reference sequence). CDR3 bases: TGTGCCACCAGCGGGGGACTTACGACTGAGCAGTTCTTC. It specifies CATSGGLTTEQFF.

This clonotype was detected ten times or more. In DNA form, the CDR3 reads TGTGCCAGCAGTGACGCTGGGGGCGGCTATAATTCACCCCTCCACTTT. Translated: CASSDAGGGYNSPLHF. The rearrangement joins TRBV2 to TRBJ1-6; possible D gene TRBD1, 6 bases. This CDR3 comprises 16 residues. CDR1 is SNHLY, CDR2 FYNNEI, per germline. V lost 3 bases and J 3 bases, leaving 12 bases between the germline ends.

The DNA of the CDR3 is TGCAGTGCCGCCGGACAGGGGTCCTACGAGCAGTACTTC. Protein product: CSAAGQGSYEQYF. The chain is built from TRBV20-1 and TRBJ2-7; TRBD1 agrees at 9 bases. The J segment lost 1 base and the V segment lost 6 bases, leaving 4 bases of the junction unmatched. Germline V gives CDR1 DFQATT, CDR2 SNEGSKA (reference sequence). This CDR3 comprises 13 residues.

This clonotype was counted many times. The chain links TRBV6-2 or TRBV6-3 to TRBJ2-5; the match to TRBD2 covers 7 bases. The junction had 3 bases not matched to a gene; V was cut back by 0 bases and J by 5 bases. The CDR3 is 14 residues long. Germline values: CDR1 MNHEY, CDR2 SVGEGT. CDR3 in amino acids: CASSYSSGEETQYF. The DNA for the CDR3 is TGTGCCAGCAGTTACTCGAGCGGGGAGGAGACCCAGTACTTC.

This clonotype was picked up a small number of times. The chain joins TRBV7-6 to TRBJ2-7, with D maybe TRBD2 (6 bases). The CDR3 runs to 15 residues. Germline V CDR1 and CDR2: SGHVS, FNYEAQ. V lost 1 base and J 2 bases, leaving 12 bases between the germline ends. CDR3 nucleotides: TGTGCCAGCAGCTTAGAGGCAGGGAGGCCCTACGAGCAGTACTTC. This translates into CASSLEAGRPYEQYF.

This rearrangement joins TRBV20-1 to TRBJ1-2; D gene unclear. Germline V CDR1 and CDR2: DFQATT, SNEGSKA (reference sequence). This CDR3 contains 12 residues. V was clipped by 3 bases and J by 4 bases, with 9 bases between them. CDR3 nucleotides: TGCAGTGCTAGGCAAGGGCTCTATGGCTACACCTTC. It encodes CSARQGLYGYTF.

At least ten counts were recorded for this clonotype. The V call is TRBV28, the J call TRBJ1-6, with D hard to call. Germline CDR1 and CDR2: MDHEN and SYDVKM. The length of the CDR3 is 13 residues. V was pared by 5 bases and J by 9 bases, with 11 bases between. DNA for the CDR3: TGTGCCAGCAGTGGGCCGTCGGGTTCACCCCTCCACTTT. The encoded protein is CASSGPSGSPLHF.

The table lists this clonotype with many counts. The rearrangement joins TRBV7-9 to TRBJ2-7; D perhaps matches TRBD2 (7 bases). V was shortened by 7 bases and J by 3 bases, with 22 bases between the two germline ends. The CDR3 loop spans 16 amino acids. CDR1 and CDR2 (germline): SEHNR, FQNEAQ (reference sequence). The DNA for the CDR3 is TGTGCCAGCACCCCCCTCCCGGGGGGCGACTACTACGAGCAGTACTTC. Its translation: CASTPLPGGDYYEQYF.

A word on this clonotype: This may arise from a read error, as a much more abundant clone is one base away. V is TRBV27 and J is TRBJ1-5; tentatively, D is TRBD1 (6 bases). Germline V gives CDR1 MNHEY, CDR2 SMNVEV (reference sequence). CDR3 size: 15 residues. V gave up 11 bases and J gave up 0 bases, with 17 bases separating them. The CDR3 reads CACKRGGYSNQPQHF. As DNA, the CDR3 is TGTGCCTGCAAAAGGGGGGGCTATAGCAATCAGCCCCAGCATTTT.

This clonotype was seen ten or more times. The chain recombines TRBV7-9 with TRBJ1-3, with TRBD1 as a possible D gene (5 bases). V lost 5 bases and J lost 4, with 24 bases in between. This CDR3 is 18 amino acids long. The germline V gene has CDR1 SEHNR and CDR2 FQNEAQ (reference sequence). The CDR3: CASSPIALRGGTGNTIYF. Here the CDR3 DNA reads TGTGCCAGCAGCCCAATAGCCCTCCGGGGAGGGACCGGAAACACCATATATTTT.

This clonotype was picked up many times. The rearrangement uses TRBV10-2 and TRBJ2-5, with 13 bases that match TRBD2. V was clipped by 4 bases and J by 0 bases; unmatched bases: 8. Germline V gives CDR1 WSHSY, CDR2 SAAADI. This CDR3 region has 18 residues. The CDR3 DNA follows: TGCGCCAGCAGTGGGACTAGCGGGGGCTCCTGGTACCAAGAGACCCAGTACTTC. It is translated as CASSGTSGGSWYQETQYF.

This clonotype has a count of ten or more. The V call is TRBV3-1, the J call TRBJ2-5; perhaps TRBD2 as D (5 bases). The CDR3 is 21 residues long. V was trimmed by 0 bases and J by 8 bases, leaving 34 bases between them. Germline V gene data show CDR1 as LGHDT and CDR2 as YNNKEL (reference sequence). The CDR3 reads CASSQDLGFSIHGENSYTQYF. The CDR3 DNA sequence: TGTGCCAGCAGCCAAGATTTAGGGTTTTCCATTCACGGGGAAAATAGTTATACCCAGTACTTC.

This clonotype was counted ten times or more. The V call is TRBV11-1, the J call TRBJ1-2, with D unclear. The CDR3 is made up of 14 amino acids. The germline V gene encodes CDR1 SGHAT and CDR2 FQDESV (reference sequence). Trimming took off 1 base at V and 2 bases at J, with 8 bases between the two ends. The CDR3 reads CASSLEPRNYGYTF. CDR3 DNA: TGTGCCAGCAGCTTAGAGCCGCGGAACTATGGCTACACCTTC.

This clonotype was counted at least ten times. The chain joins TRBV6-1 to TRBJ2-7, with a tentative D call TRBD2 (6 bases). The CDR3 loop spans 14 amino acids. Germline-derived CDR1 and CDR2 are MNHNS and SASEGT. V was pared by 6 bases and J by 0 bases, with 12 bases between. CDR3 loop: CASRVSGSSYEQYF. DNA for the CDR3: TGTGCCAGCAGGGTTAGCGGAAGCTCCTACGAGCAGTACTTC.

This clonotype showed up many times. The rearrangement links TRBV30 to TRBJ1-4, with a weak D call TRBD1 (5 bases). Between the trimmed V and J ends, which lost 4 bases and 6 bases, there was a span of 18 bases. Germline V CDR1 and CDR2: GTSNPN, SVGIG (reference sequence). CDR3 length: 15 amino acids. This CDR3 is CAWTPGVGEDEKLFF. In DNA form, the CDR3 reads TGTGCCTGGACCCCCGGCGTGGGGGAAGATGAAAAACTGTTTTTT.

The rearrangement uses TRBV7-2 and TRBJ2-1; no firm D call. V was shortened by 5 bases and J by 3 bases, with 11 bases between the two germline ends. Germline assignment: CDR1 SGHTA and CDR2 FQGNSA. The CDR3 has 14 amino acids. The CDR3 nucleotides are TGTGCCAGCAGCCCTTTCGCAGTCTACAATGAGCAGTTCTTC. This gives the protein CASSPFAVYNEQFF.

The table lists this clonotype with many counts. The chain employs TRBV28 and TRBJ1-2; D gene ambiguous. Germline assignment: CDR1 MDHEN and CDR2 SYDVKM. The CDR3 spans 14 residues. Trimming removed 3 bases at V and 4 bases at J, with 12 bases between. The CDR3 DNA reads TGTGCCAGCAGTTTCCAGCTGGACCGCTATGGCTACACCTTC. This translates into CASSFQLDRYGYTF.